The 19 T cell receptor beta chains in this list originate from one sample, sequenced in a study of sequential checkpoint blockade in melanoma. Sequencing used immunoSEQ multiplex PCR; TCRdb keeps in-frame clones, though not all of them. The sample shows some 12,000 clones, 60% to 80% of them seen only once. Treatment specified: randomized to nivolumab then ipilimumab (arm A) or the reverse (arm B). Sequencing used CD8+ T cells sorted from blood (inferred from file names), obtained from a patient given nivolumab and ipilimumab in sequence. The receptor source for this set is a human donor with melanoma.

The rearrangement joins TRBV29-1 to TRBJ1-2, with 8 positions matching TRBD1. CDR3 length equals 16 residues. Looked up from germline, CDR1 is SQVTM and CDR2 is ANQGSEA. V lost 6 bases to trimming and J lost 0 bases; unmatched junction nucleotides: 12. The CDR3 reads CSVLATGDPTNYGYTF. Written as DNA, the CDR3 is TGCAGCGTCTTAGCGACAGGGGACCCTACTAACTATGGCTACACCTTC. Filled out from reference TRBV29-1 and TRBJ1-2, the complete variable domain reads SAVISQKPSRDICQRGTSLTIQCQVDSQVTMMFWYRQQPGQSLTLIATANQGSEATYESGFVIDKFPISRPNLTFSTLTVSNMSPEDSSIYLCSVLATGDPTNYGYTFGSGTRLTVV.

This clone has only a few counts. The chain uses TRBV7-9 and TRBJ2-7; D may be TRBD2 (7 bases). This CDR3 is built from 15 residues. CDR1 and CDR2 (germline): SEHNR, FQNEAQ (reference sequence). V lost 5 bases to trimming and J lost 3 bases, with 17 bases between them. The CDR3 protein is CASSPVSRGGYEQYF. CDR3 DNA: TGTGCCAGCAGCCCGGTTTCGAGGGGGGGCTACGAGCAGTACTTC.

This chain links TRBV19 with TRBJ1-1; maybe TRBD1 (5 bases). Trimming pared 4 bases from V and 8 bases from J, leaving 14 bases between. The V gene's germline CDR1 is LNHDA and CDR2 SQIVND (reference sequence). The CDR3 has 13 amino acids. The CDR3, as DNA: TGTGCCAGTAGTAAAATGGGGGGGAGCGAAGCTTTCTTT. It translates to CASSKMGGSEAFF.

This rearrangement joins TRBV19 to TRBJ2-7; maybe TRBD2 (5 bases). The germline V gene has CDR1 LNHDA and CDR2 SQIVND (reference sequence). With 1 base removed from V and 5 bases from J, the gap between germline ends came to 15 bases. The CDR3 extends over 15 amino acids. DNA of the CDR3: TGTGCCAGTAGTATAGCCCCGAGTCGAGGGAACGAGCAGTACTTC. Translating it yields CASSIAPSRGNEQYF.

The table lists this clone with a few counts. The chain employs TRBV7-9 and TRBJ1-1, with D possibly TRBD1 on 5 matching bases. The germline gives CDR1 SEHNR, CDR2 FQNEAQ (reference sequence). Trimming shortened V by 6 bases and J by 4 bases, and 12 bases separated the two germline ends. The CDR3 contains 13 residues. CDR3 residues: CASRPTGLTEAFF. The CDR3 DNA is TGTGCCAGCAGGCCCACAGGCCTCACTGAAGCTTTCTTT.

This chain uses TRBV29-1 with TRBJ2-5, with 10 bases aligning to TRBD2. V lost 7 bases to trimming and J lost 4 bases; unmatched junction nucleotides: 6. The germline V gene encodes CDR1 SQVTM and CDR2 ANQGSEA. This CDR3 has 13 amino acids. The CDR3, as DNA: TGCAGCGATAGCGGGAGGTGGGGAGAGACCCAGTACTTC. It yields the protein CSDSGRWGETQYF. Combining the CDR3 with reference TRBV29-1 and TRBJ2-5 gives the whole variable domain SAVISQKPSRDICQRGTSLTIQCQVDSQVTMMFWYRQQPGQSLTLIATANQGSEATYESGFVIDKFPISRPNLTFSTLTVSNMSPEDSSIYLCSDSGRWGETQYFGPGTRLLVL.

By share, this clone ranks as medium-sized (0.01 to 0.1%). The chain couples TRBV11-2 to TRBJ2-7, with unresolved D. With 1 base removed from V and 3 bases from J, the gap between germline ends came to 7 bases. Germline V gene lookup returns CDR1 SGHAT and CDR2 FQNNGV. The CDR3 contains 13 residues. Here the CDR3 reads CASSLATVYEQYF. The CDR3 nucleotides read TGTGCCAGCAGCTTAGCCACGGTCTACGAGCAGTACTTC.

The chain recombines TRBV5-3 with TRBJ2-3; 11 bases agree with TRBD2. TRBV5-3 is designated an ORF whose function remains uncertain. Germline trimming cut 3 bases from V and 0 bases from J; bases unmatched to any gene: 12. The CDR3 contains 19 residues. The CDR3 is CARSWGSGRAVPSTDTQYF. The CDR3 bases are TGTGCCAGAAGCTGGGGTAGCGGGAGGGCCGTGCCTAGCACAGATACGCAGTATTTT.

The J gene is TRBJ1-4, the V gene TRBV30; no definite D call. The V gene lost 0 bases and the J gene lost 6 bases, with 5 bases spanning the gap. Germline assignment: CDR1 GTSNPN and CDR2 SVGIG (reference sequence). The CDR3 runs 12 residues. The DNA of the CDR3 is TGTGCCTGGAGTGTTGAGGATGAAAAACTGTTTTTT. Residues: CAWSVEDEKLFF.

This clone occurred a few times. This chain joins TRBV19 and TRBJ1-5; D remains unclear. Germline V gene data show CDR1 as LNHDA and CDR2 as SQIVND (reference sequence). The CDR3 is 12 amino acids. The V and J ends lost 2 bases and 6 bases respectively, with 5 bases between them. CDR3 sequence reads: CASSILSQPQHF. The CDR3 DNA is TGTGCCAGTAGTATACTATCTCAGCCCCAGCATTTT.

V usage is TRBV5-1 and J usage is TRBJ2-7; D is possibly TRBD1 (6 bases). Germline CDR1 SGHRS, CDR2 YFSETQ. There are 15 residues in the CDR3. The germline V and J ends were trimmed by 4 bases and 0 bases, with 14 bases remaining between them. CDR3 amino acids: CASSPLQGSSYEQYF. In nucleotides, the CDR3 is TGCGCCAGCAGCCCGCTACAGGGTAGCTCCTACGAGCAGTACTTC.

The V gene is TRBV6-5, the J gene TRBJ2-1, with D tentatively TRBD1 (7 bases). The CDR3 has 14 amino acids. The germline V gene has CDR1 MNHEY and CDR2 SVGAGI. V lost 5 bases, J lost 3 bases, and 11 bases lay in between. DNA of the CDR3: TGTGCCAGCAGTAGACAGGGAGGCTACAATGAGCAGTTCTTC. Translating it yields CASSRQGGYNEQFF.

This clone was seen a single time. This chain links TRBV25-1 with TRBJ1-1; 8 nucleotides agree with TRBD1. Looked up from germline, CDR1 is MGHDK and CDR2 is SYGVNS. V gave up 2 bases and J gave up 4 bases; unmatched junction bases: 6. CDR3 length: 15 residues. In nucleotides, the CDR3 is TGTGCCAGCAGTGAACTATCAGGGGGCGTCACTGAAGCTTTCTTT. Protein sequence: CASSELSGGVTEAFF.

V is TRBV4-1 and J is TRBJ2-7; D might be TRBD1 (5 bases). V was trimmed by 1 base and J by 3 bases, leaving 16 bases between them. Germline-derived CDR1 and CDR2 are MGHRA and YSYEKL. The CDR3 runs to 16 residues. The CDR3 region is CASSQVSSGNVYEQYF. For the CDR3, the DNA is TGCGCCAGCAGCCAAGTGTCGTCAGGGAACGTCTACGAGCAGTACTTC.

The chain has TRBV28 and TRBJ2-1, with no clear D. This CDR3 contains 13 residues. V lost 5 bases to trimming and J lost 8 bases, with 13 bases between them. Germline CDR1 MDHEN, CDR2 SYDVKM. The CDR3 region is CASSLQWADEQFF. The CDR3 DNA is TGTGCCAGCAGTCTCCAGTGGGCCGATGAGCAGTTCTTC.

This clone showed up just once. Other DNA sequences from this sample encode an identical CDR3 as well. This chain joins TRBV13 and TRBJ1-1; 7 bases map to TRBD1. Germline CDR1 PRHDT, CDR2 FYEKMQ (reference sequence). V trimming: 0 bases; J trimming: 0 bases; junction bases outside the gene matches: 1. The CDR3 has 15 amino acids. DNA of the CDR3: TGTGCCAGCAGCTTAGGACAGGGGCTGAACACTGAAGCTTTCTTT. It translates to CASSLGQGLNTEAFF.

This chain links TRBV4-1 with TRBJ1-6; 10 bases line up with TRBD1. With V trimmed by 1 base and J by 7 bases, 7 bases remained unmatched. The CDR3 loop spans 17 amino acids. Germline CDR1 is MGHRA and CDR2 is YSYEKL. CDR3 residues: CASSQVAGTGVNSPLHF. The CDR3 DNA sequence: TGCGCCAGCAGCCAAGTGGCTGGGACAGGGGTAAATTCACCCCTCCACTTT.

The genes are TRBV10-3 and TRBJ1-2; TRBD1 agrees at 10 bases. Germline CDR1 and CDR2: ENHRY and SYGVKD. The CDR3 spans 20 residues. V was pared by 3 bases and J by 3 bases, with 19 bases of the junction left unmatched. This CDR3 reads CAISENLAGTGATIDYGYTF. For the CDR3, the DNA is TGTGCCATCAGTGAAAACCTTGCCGGGACAGGGGCCACGATTGACTATGGCTACACCTTC.

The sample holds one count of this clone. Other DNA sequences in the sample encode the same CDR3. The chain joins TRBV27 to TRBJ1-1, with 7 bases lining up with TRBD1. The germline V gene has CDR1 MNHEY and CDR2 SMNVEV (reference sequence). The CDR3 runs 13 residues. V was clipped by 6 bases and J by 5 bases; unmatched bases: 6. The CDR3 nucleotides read TGTGCCAGCAGCCCGACAGGGACGACTGAAGCTTTCTTT. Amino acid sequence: CASSPTGTTEAFF.